This T cell receptor (beta chain) came from a study of T cells after yellow fever vaccination. TCRdb ran MiXCR on the 5' RACE reads and lists one entry per CDR3 protein. This sample has around 60,000 distinct CDR3 sequences; 5.5% to 6% occur once, and the top ten carry roughly 31%. Notes on the study in general: Sorted memory subsets showed almost no vaccine-responding clonotypes on day 0. Subsequent to the booster, the majority of primary-vaccination clones reappeared (about 97% CD4, approximately 85% CD8).

This clonotype was counted ten times or more. The TCR originated in a young man who received the YFV17D yellow fever vaccine. Source: PBMCs, either bulk or a sorted T-cell subset (CD4+, CD8+, memory, or dextramer-sorted; not recorded which), taken on the day of the yellow fever booster vaccination.

The CDR3 here is CSANRGQYNEQFF. CDR3 nucleotide sequence: TGCAGCGCTAATCGAGGTCAGTACAATGAGCAGTTCTTC. The chain couples TRBV29-1 to TRBJ2-1; D is ambiguous. Germline lookup yields CDR1 SQVTM and CDR2 ANQGSEA. The V end lost 7 bases, the J end lost 4 bases, and 14 bases lay between the germline ends. The CDR3 has 13 amino acids.